These 11 T cell receptor beta chains originate from one sample sequenced in a study of cytomegalovirus exposure and HLA in healthy donors. PCR primers comprised 60 Vbeta and 13 Jbeta primers. Repertoires were generated with immunoSEQ multiplex PCR, while TCRdb's copy carries only in-frame clones and drops some. The sample holds around 150,000 clones, around 74% seen once. Sequenced input: PBMCs. The receptors here all came from a woman in her 30s in good health and CMV-seronegative.

This clone was seen just once. This chain links TRBV7-6 with TRBJ2-5, with TRBD2 identical over 9 bases. The CDR3 contains 17 residues. Germline-derived CDR1 and CDR2 are SGHVS and FNYEAQ. Trimming at V came to 2 bases and at J to 5 bases, leaving 12 bases not matched to a gene. The CDR3: CASSLPSAGGGQETQYF. As DNA, the CDR3 is TGTGCCAGCAGCTTACCGTCAGCGGGGGGAGGTCAGGAGACCCAGTACTTC.

The CDR3, as DNA: TGTGCCAGCAGCCGGGGGTCCCCTGGCGAGCAGTACTTC. Amino acids: CASSRGSPGEQYF. The chain has TRBV7-3 and TRBJ2-7, with D perhaps TRBD2 (6 bases). The ends were cut back, 5 bases at V and 6 bases at J, with 14 bases in the middle. The CDR3 has 13 residues. Germline CDR1 is SGHTA and CDR2 is FQGTGA. Based on the CDR3 plus reference TRBV7-3 and TRBJ2-7, the full variable domain is GAGVSQTPSNKVTEKGKYVELRCDPISGHTALYWYRQSLGQGPEFLIYFQGTGAADDSGLPNDRFFAVRPEGSVSTLKIQRTERGDSAVYLCASSRGSPGEQYFGPGTRLTVT.

On this clone: The germline gene is not matched at one end of the junction; a read error may be the cause. The J gene is TRBJ2-5, the V gene TRBV7-7, with D perhaps TRBD2 (5 bases). This CDR3 has 13 amino acids. The germline V gene encodes CDR1 SSHAT and CDR2 FNYEAQ (reference sequence). The CDR3 DNA is TGTGCTAGCAGCTTAGAGTCGGGGGAGACCCAGTACTTC. Encoded protein: CASSLESGETQYF.

The V call is TRBV7-2, the J call TRBJ2-7; D remains ambiguous. V lost 3 bases and J lost 2, with 11 bases in between. From germline, CDR1 is SGHTA and CDR2 FQGNSA. The CDR3 contains 14 residues. The CDR3 loop reads CASSLGSLTYEQYF. Here the CDR3 DNA reads TGTGCCAGCAGCTTGGGCAGCTTGACCTACGAGCAGTACTTC.

The chain recombines TRBV7-9 with TRBJ1-1, with TRBD1 matching 7 bases. The CDR3 is 15 amino acids. Germline loops: CDR1 SEHNR, CDR2 FQNEAQ (reference sequence). The J segment lost 3 bases and the V segment lost 0 bases, leaving 4 bases of the junction unmatched. This CDR3 reads CASSLAKTGYTEAFF. The CDR3 coding sequence is TGTGCCAGCAGCTTAGCGAAGACAGGGTACACTGAAGCTTTCTTT.

The rearrangement joins TRBV19 to TRBJ2-7, with TRBD1 identical over 10 bases. Germline-derived CDR1 and CDR2 are LNHDA and SQIVND (reference sequence). With 3 bases clipped from V and 1 base from J, the junction kept 3 bases outside the gene matches. The CDR3 contains 15 residues. The chain's CDR3 is CASSIGDRGSYEQYF. The CDR3 nucleotides are TGTGCCAGTAGTATTGGGGACAGGGGATCCTACGAGCAGTACTTC.

The rearrangement links TRBV5-1 to TRBJ2-3; maybe TRBD2 (6 bases). V was clipped by 4 bases and J by 3 bases, with 12 bases between them. Germline CDR1 is SGHRS and CDR2 is YFSETQ. This CDR3 is 14 amino acids long. The CDR3 sequence is CASSDPGVTDTQYF. CDR3 in DNA: TGCGCCAGCAGCGACCCGGGGGTAACAGATACGCAGTATTTT.

V is TRBV7-9 and J is TRBJ1-2; TRBD1 is a possible D gene (6 bases). Germline V gene data show CDR1 as SEHNR and CDR2 as FQNEAQ (reference sequence). The length of the CDR3 is 15 residues. V gave up 5 bases and J gave up 5 bases, with 18 bases separating them. As DNA, the CDR3 is TGTGCCAGCAGCCTCACCGCGGGGGCGCGGTATGGCTACACCTTC. This encodes CASSLTAGARYGYTF.

V is TRBV6-4 and J is TRBJ2-4; 7 bases fit TRBD1. The CDR3 extends over 14 amino acids. The germline CDR1 and CDR2 sequences are MRHNA and SNTAGT. V was pared by 2 bases and J by 8 bases, with 6 bases of the junction left unmatched. CDR3 residues: CASSDTQGSHIQYF. Written as DNA, the CDR3 is TGTGCCAGCAGTGACACACAGGGGTCTCACATTCAGTACTTC.

The chain couples TRBV11-2 to TRBJ2-5; tentative D call: TRBD1 (7 bases). The CDR3 runs to 13 residues. Germline V gene sequence: CDR1 SGHAT, CDR2 FQNNGV. V lost 5 bases to trimming and J lost 6 bases, with 13 bases between them. CDR3 DNA sequence: TGTGCCAGCAGCGTTCAGGGGGGACAGACCCAGTACTTC. Translating it yields CASSVQGGQTQYF.

The chain uses TRBV10-1 and TRBJ2-7, with TRBD2 matching over 7 bases. The V segment lost 5 bases and the J segment 2 bases; nucleotides outside the gene matches: 6. CDR3 length equals 14 residues. Germline V gives CDR1 WNHNN, CDR2 SYGVQD (reference sequence). The CDR3 sequence: CASSRGEPTYEQYF. CDR3 DNA sequence: TGCGCCAGCAGTCGGGGGGAACCTACCTACGAGCAGTACTTC.